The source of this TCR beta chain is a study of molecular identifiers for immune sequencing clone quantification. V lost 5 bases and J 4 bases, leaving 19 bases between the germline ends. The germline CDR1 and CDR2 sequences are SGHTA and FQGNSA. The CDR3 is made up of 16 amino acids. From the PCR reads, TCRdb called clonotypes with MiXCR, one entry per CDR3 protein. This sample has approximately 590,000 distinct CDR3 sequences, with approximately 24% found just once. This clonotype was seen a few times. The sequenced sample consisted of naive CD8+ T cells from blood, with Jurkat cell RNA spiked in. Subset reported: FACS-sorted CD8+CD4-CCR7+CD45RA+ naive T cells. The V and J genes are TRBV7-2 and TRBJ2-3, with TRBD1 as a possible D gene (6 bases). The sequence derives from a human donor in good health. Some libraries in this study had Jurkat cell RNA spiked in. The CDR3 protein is CASSPIPGHSSDTQYF. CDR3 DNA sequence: TGTGCCAGCAGCCCGATACCGGGACACTCCTCAGATACGCAGTATTTT.